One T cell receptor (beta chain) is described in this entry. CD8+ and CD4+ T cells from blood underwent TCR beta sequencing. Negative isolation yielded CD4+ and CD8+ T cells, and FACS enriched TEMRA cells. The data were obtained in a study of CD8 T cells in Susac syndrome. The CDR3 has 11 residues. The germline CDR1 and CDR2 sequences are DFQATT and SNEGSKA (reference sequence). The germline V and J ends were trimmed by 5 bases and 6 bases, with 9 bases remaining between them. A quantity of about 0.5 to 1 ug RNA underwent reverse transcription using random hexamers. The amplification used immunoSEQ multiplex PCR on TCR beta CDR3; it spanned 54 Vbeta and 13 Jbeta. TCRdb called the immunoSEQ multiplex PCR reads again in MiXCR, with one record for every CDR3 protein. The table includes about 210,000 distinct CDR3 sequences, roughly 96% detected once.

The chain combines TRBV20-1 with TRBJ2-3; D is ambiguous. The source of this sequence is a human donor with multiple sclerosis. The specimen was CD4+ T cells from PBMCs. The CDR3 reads CSAHLGDTQYF. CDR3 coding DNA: TGCAGTGCTCACCTCGGGGATACGCAGTATTTT.